The 24 T cell receptor beta chains in this list originate from one sample, sequenced in a study of T-cell reconstitution after alpha-beta-depleted transplantation in children. Preparation of the TCRbeta library involved a method that used unique molecular identifiers. Each CDR3 protein gets one entry after TCRdb re-called the PCR reads with MiXCR. This sample yields over 550,000 distinct CDR3 sequences, of which 10% are seen a single time; 4% to 5% belongs to the top ten. Sequenced material: PBMCs from the stem cell graft donor, taken from the stem cell graft. The receptors stem from a human donor who donated a stem cell graft to a child with acute myeloid leukemia.

Many counts were recorded for this clonotype. The V gene is TRBV29-1, the J gene TRBJ2-1, with 9 nucleotides matching TRBD1. The germline V gene has CDR1 SQVTM and CDR2 ANQGSEA. J gave up 6 bases and V 4 bases, and 4 bases lay outside the gene matches. The CDR3 totals 13 residues. The CDR3 reads CSVAQGAINEQFF. CDR3 DNA: TGCAGCGTTGCACAGGGGGCGATCAATGAGCAGTTCTTC.

This clonotype appeared a few times. The J gene is TRBJ2-7, the V gene TRBV20-1; 14 positions agree with TRBD2. The germline V gene encodes CDR1 DFQATT and CDR2 SNEGSKA (reference sequence). This CDR3 spans 12 amino acids. The J segment lost 12 bases and the V segment lost 3 bases, leaving 4 bases of the junction unmatched. CDR3: CSARGLAGEGYF. In nucleotides, the CDR3 is TGCAGTGCTAGGGGACTAGCGGGAGAGGGGTACTTC.

For the CDR3, the DNA is TGTGCCAGCAGGAGGGACAGGGTTGAGGGTCCCTACGAGCAGTACTTC. Residues: CASRRDRVEGPYEQYF. This sequence joins TRBV6-1 and TRBJ2-7; 9 nucleotides match TRBD1. CDR3 length: 16 amino acids. CDR1 and CDR2 from the germline V gene are MNHNS and SASEGT. Trimming at V came to 6 bases and at J to 2 bases, leaving 11 bases not matched to a gene.

The V and J genes are TRBV6-5 and TRBJ2-2; weak D call: TRBD1 (5 bases). The CDR3 loop spans 15 amino acids. Trimming removed 4 bases from V and 0 bases from J, with 9 bases in between. CDR1 and CDR2 from the germline V gene are MNHEY and SVGAGI. The CDR3 sequence is CASSLTASNTGELFF. The CDR3 nucleotides are TGTGCCAGCAGTTTGACAGCGTCGAACACCGGGGAGCTGTTTTTT.

This clonotype was detected a few times. The V and J genes are TRBV28 and TRBJ2-7; 10 nucleotides align to TRBD1. From germline, CDR1 is MDHEN and CDR2 SYDVKM. This CDR3 contains 15 residues. The V segment lost 6 bases and the J segment 4 bases; nucleotides outside the gene matches: 9. The CDR3, as DNA: TGTGCCAGCAGGGGTGACAGGGGGCGCTGGTACGAGCAGTACTTC. Its translation: CASRGDRGRWYEQYF. Filled out from reference TRBV28 and TRBJ2-7, the complete variable domain reads DVKVTQSSRYLVKRTGEKVFLECVQDMDHENMFWYRQDPGLGLRLIYFSYDVKMKEKGDIPEGYSVSREKKERFSLILESASTNQTSMYLCASRGDRGRWYEQYFGPGTRLTVT.

This clonotype was seen at least ten times. The chain employs TRBV28 and TRBJ1-3, with 7 bases lining up with TRBD1. Trimming at V came to 4 bases and at J to 4 bases, leaving 4 bases not matched to a gene. CDR3 length equals 14 residues. CDR1 is MDHEN, CDR2 SYDVKM, per germline. The CDR3 DNA reads TGTGCCAGCAGTTGGAGGGGGCAAGGAAACACCATATATTTT. It encodes CASSWRGQGNTIYF.

At least ten counts were recorded for this clonotype. The gene calls are TRBV5-1 and TRBJ1-4; D gene uncertain. The V gene's germline CDR1 is SGHRS and CDR2 YFSETQ. Trimming took off 4 bases at V and 0 bases at J, with 10 bases between the two ends. The CDR3 extends over 15 amino acids. The CDR3 region has the DNA TGCGCCAGCAGCGAGTCCTTCACAACTAATGAAAAACTGTTTTTT. This gives the protein CASSESFTTNEKLFF.

In this sample, this clonotype turned up many times. V and J are TRBV7-3 and TRBJ2-3, with D possibly TRBD2 on 6 matching bases. V lost 2 bases and J lost 2, with 14 bases in between. This CDR3 spans 16 amino acids. The V gene's germline CDR1 is SGHTA and CDR2 FQGTGA. The CDR3 nucleotides are TGTGCCAGCAGCTTACGAGGAGCGGGCTCCACAGATACGCAGTATTTT. Translated, it gives CASSLRGAGSTDTQYF.

There are a few counts of this clonotype. The CDR3 DNA reads TGTGCCAGCAGCTTAGCGACAGTTCCCACTGAAGCTTTCTTT. Amino acids: CASSLATVPTEAFF. The V call is TRBV7-2, the J call TRBJ1-1, with a possible D match to TRBD1 (5 bases). CDR3 length equals 14 residues. The V and J ends lost 0 bases and 4 bases respectively, with 9 bases between them. Germline values: CDR1 SGHTA, CDR2 FQGNSA.

This clonotype was detected ten times or more. This rearrangement joins TRBV2 to TRBJ2-7; D gene uncertain. The CDR3 is made up of 14 amino acids. The V gene's germline CDR1 is SNHLY and CDR2 FYNNEI. Deletions cut 4 bases from V and 4 bases from J, with 14 bases between. The CDR3 bases are TGTGCCAGCAGTGGAGTACGAGACCAATACGAGCAGTACTTC. It is translated as CASSGVRDQYEQYF.

This clonotype was observed a few times. The chain has TRBV20-1 and TRBJ2-5; D remains ambiguous. V dropped 0 bases and J dropped 0 bases, with 11 bases sitting between them. The CDR3 loop spans 15 amino acids. The V gene's germline CDR1 is DFQATT and CDR2 SNEGSKA (reference sequence). The CDR3: CSARDIGVYQETQYF. CDR3 sequence (DNA): TGCAGTGCTAGAGATATCGGTGTTTACCAAGAGACCCAGTACTTC.

The chain has TRBV30 and TRBJ2-3; perhaps TRBD2 as D (6 bases). V lost 3 bases and J lost 9, with 13 bases in between. The CDR3 length is 12 residues. Germline CDR1 GTSNPN, CDR2 SVGIG (reference sequence). As DNA, the CDR3 is TGTGCCTGGAGACCCGGGACTCACACGCAGTATTTT. Residues: CAWRPGTHTQYF.

This clonotype was picked up one time. The chain couples TRBV7-3 to TRBJ2-2; no clear D. Germline CDR1 SGHTA, CDR2 FQGTGA. The CDR3 loop spans 14 amino acids. Trimming shortened V by 2 bases and J by 5 bases, and 9 bases separated the two germline ends. CDR3 coding DNA: TGTGCCAGCAGCTTATCGGCCGGGACCGGGGAGCTGTTTTTT. Residues: CASSLSAGTGELFF.

The V and J genes are TRBV6-1 and TRBJ2-7; 7 bases match TRBD1. This CDR3 region has 16 residues. Per the germline V gene, CDR1 is MNHNS and CDR2 is SASEGT. Losses at the gene ends were 0 bases for V and 1 base for J; bases not matched to a gene: 6. CDR3 residues: CASSEAHWDSSYEQYF. In DNA form, the CDR3 reads TGTGCCAGCAGTGAAGCGCATTGGGACAGTTCCTACGAGCAGTACTTC.

This sequence joins TRBV20-1 and TRBJ2-4; the D gene is possibly TRBD2 (6 bases). This CDR3 comprises 16 residues. Germline V gene sequence: CDR1 DFQATT, CDR2 SNEGSKA (reference sequence). V dropped 0 bases and J dropped 8 bases, with 20 bases sitting between them. CDR3 sequence (DNA): TGCAGTGCTAGAGATCCCGGGCCAGCGGGCCGGGACATTCAGTACTTC. Its protein is CSARDPGPAGRDIQYF.

This clonotype was picked up many times. The chain has TRBV20-1 and TRBJ2-5; weak D call: TRBD1 (5 bases). There are 12 residues in the CDR3. In germline, CDR1 is DFQATT, CDR2 SNEGSKA (reference sequence). Trimming took 5 bases from V and 3 from J, leaving 10 bases between them. The CDR3 DNA reads as TGCAGTGCTCACGGACATGAAGAGACCCAGTACTTC. Protein: CSAHGHEETQYF.

This clonotype appeared many times. The chain couples TRBV7-2 to TRBJ2-3; no firm D call. Trimming shortened V by 5 bases and J by 6 bases, and 12 bases separated the two germline ends. Germline V gene data show CDR1 as SGHTA and CDR2 as FQGNSA. CDR3 size: 13 residues. In DNA, the CDR3 is TGTGCCAGCAGCCCCCTCTTTGGGGATACGCAGTATTTT. It is translated as CASSPLFGDTQYF.

This clonotype was recorded a few times. This chain joins TRBV12-3 or TRBV12-4 and TRBJ2-3; D may be TRBD1 (6 bases). V was pared by 4 bases and J by 0 bases, with 14 bases between. CDR3 size: 16 residues. CDR3 sequence reads: CASSSWQGTSTDTQYF. CDR3 in DNA: TGTGCCAGCAGTTCCTGGCAGGGGACCAGCACAGATACGCAGTATTTT.

This clonotype showed up many times. This sequence joins TRBV12-3 or TRBV12-4 and TRBJ1-5, with D possibly TRBD1 on 5 matching bases. The CDR3 has 14 amino acids. Trimming shortened V by 7 bases and J by 7 bases, and 17 bases separated the two germline ends. In DNA form, the CDR3 reads TGTGCCAGCACCAAGGGAGGGGTGGCCCAGCCCCAGCATTTT. Amino acid sequence: CASTKGGVAQPQHF.

This clonotype was counted between two and nine times. The chain links TRBV14 to TRBJ1-1, with D unresolved. CDR1 and CDR2 (germline): SGHDN, FVKESK. V dropped 4 bases and J dropped 4 bases, with 13 bases sitting between them. The CDR3 covers 14 residues. The CDR3, as DNA: TGTGCCAGCAGCCTACACGGTATCGGCACTGAAGCTTTCTTT. The encoded protein is CASSLHGIGTEAFF.

In this sample, this clonotype turned up many times. A read error may account for a junction end that differs from germline. CDR3 region: CASDWDRPYGQYF. The CDR3 DNA follows: TGTGCCAGCGACTGGGACAGACCCTACGGGCAGTACTTC. This chain joins TRBV2 and TRBJ2-7; TRBD1 matches at 7 bases. This CDR3 region has 13 residues. CDR1 is SNHLY and CDR2 is FYNNEI in the germline V gene.

This chain joins TRBV21-1 and TRBJ2-5. TRBV21-1 is termed a pseudogene. The CDR3 has 13 amino acids. The CDR3 DNA is TGTGCCAGGAGGGGTACTCTACAAGAGACCCAGTACTTC. It is translated as CARRGTLQETQYF.

The rearrangement uses TRBV6-2 or TRBV6-3 and TRBJ2-2, with TRBD2 identical over 13 bases. V trimming: 4 bases; J trimming: 10 bases; junction bases outside the gene matches: 6. The CDR3 totals 15 residues. The germline CDR1 and CDR2 sequences are MNHEY and SVGEGT. This CDR3 reads CASSSGLAGVEELFF. The CDR3 DNA is TGTGCCAGCAGTTCCGGACTAGCGGGAGTAGAGGAGCTGTTTTTT.

This clonotype was recorded a few times. V is TRBV5-1 and J is TRBJ2-2, with D perhaps given as TRBD1 or TRBD2 (5 bases each). This CDR3 region has 16 residues. CDR1 is SGHRS, CDR2 YFSETQ, per germline. V dropped 3 bases and J dropped 2 bases, with 14 bases sitting between them. The CDR3 loop is CASSYSQAGNTGELFF. Written as DNA, the CDR3 is TGCGCCAGCAGCTATTCACAGGCGGGTAACACCGGGGAGCTGTTTTTT.